The 3 T cell receptor beta chains listed next were all sequenced from one sample in a study of blood T cell repertoires in COVID-19. Using immunoSEQ multiplex PCR, the repertoire was profiled, and TCRdb retains in-frame clones only, with some absent. Among approximately 260,000 clones listed, about 90% were seen once. Sequencing was performed on peripheral blood. The receptors originated from a woman in her seventies with COVID-19, enrolled during active disease.

The V gene is TRBV10-3, the J gene TRBJ2-3, with a possible D match to TRBD2 (6 bases). Per germline, CDR1 ENHRY and CDR2 SYGVKD. The V and J ends lost 6 bases and 0 bases respectively, with 16 bases between them. This CDR3 is built from 16 residues. CDR3 sequence (DNA): TGTGCCATCAGCGGAGGAATTAGCGGTAGCACAGATACGCAGTATTTT. Translating gives CAISGGISGSTDTQYF.

This chain connects TRBV20-1 to TRBJ2-7; 7 bases match TRBD1. V shed 3 bases and J 6 bases; nucleotides not matched to a gene: 5. The CDR3 extends over 12 amino acids. Germline loops: CDR1 DFQATT, CDR2 SNEGSKA (reference sequence). CDR3 region: CSASLQGIEQYF. The DNA of the CDR3 is TGCAGTGCTAGTTTACAGGGGATCGAGCAGTACTTC.

The chain is built from TRBV14 and TRBJ2-5; 7 bases agree with TRBD1. The CDR3 runs to 14 residues. V was pared by 3 bases and J by 1 base, with 2 bases of the junction left unmatched. Germline V CDR1 and CDR2: SGHDN, FVKESK. For the CDR3, the DNA is TGTGCCAGCAGCCACCAGGGGGTCCAAGAGACCCAGTACTTC. Its translation: CASSHQGVQETQYF.